This T cell receptor (beta chain) was recorded in a study of CD8 T cells in Susac syndrome. Broader study findings: The CD4+ T cell repertoires that were profiled in Susac syndrome showed no clonal expansion.

This clonotype has more than one count but fewer than ten. The antigen is undetermined. From blood CD8+ and CD4+ T cells, TCR beta sequences were generated. While CD8+ and CD4+ T cells were isolated negatively, TEMRA cells were enriched by FACS. V was pared by 3 bases and J by 4 bases, with 9 bases between. Germline CDR1 and CDR2: KGHSH and LQKENI. The length of the CDR3 is 13 residues. RNA totalling about 0.45 to 1 ug underwent reverse transcription with random hexamers. Amplification of TCR beta CDR3 spanned 54 Vbeta and 13 Jbeta via immunoSEQ multiplex PCR. TCRdb reprocessed the immunoSEQ multiplex PCR reads via MiXCR and lists one record per CDR3 protein. Among some 240,000 distinct CDR3 sequences listed, 90% to 96% were seen once.

This TCR derives from a human donor with Susac syndrome. The specimen sequenced was CD4+ T cells from PBMCs. The V gene is TRBV18, the J gene TRBJ1-1, with TRBD1 as a possible D gene (6 bases). The CDR3 DNA reads as TGTGCCAGCTCACCGAGGGGGGTCACTGAAGCTTTCTTT. Protein sequence: CASSPRGVTEAFF.